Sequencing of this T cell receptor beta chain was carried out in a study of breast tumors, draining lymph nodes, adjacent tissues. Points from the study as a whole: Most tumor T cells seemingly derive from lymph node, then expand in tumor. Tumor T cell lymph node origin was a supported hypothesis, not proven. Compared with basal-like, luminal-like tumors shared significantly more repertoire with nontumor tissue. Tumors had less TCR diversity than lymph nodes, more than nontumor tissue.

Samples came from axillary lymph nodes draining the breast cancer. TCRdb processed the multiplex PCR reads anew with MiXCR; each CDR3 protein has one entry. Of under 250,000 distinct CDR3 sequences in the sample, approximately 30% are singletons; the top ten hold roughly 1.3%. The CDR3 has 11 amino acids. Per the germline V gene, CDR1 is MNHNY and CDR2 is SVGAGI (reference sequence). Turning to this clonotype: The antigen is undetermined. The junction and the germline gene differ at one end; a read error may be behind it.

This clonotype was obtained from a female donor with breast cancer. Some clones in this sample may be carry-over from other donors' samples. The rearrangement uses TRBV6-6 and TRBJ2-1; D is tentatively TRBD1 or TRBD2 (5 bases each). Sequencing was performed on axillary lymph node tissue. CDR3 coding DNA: TGTGCCAGCAGTCACTCGGGGACCGTCGTCTTC. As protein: CASSHSGTVVF.